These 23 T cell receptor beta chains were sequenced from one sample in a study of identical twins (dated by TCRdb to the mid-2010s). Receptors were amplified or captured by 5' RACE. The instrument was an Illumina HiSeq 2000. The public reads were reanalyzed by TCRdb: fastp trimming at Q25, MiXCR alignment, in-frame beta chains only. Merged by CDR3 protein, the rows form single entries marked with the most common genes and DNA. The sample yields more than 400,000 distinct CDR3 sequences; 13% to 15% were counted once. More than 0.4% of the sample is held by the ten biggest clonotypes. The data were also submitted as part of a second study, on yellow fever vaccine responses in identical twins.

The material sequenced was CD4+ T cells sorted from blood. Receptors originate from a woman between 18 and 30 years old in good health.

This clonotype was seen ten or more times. CDR3 sequence reads: CSVVLHRGFYEQYV. The CDR3 DNA reads TGCAGCGTTGTTCTCCATCGCGGGTTCTACGAGCAGTACGTC. The chain recombines TRBV29-1 with TRBJ2-7, with D perhaps TRBD2 (5 bases). Germline lookup yields CDR1 SQVTM and CDR2 ANQGSEA. V was shortened by 4 bases and J by 3 bases, with 16 bases between the two germline ends. The CDR3 spans 14 residues.

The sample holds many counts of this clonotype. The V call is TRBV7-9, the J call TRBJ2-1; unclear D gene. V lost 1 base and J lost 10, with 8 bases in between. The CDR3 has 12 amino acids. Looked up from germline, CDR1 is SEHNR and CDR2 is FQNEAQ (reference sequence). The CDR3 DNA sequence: TGTGCCAGCAGCTTAGATCACGGCGAGCAGTTCTTC. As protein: CASSLDHGEQFF. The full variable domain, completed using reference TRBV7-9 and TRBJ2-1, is DTGVSQNPRHKITKRGQNVTFRCDPISEHNRLYWYRQTLGQGPEFLTYFQNEAQLEKSRLLSDRFSAERPKGSFSTLEIQRTEQGDSAMYLCASSLDHGEQFFGPGTRLTVL.

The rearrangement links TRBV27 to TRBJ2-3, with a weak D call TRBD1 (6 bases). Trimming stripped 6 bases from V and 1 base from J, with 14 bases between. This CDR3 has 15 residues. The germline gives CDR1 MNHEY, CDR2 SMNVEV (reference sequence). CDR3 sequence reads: CASRVHRAGTDTQYF. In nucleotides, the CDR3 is TGTGCCAGCAGAGTCCACAGGGCGGGCACAGATACGCAGTATTTT.

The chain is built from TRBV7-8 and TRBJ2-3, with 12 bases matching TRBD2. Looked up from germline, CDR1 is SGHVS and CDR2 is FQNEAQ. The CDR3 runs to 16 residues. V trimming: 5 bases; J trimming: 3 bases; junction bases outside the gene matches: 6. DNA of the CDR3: TGTGCCAGCAGCAACCTAGCGGGGGGGGGGACAGATACGCAGTATTTT. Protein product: CASSNLAGGGTDTQYF. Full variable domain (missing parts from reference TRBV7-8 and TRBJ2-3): GAGVSQSPRYKVAKRGQDVALRCDPISGHVSLFWYQQALGQGPEFLTYFQNEAQLDKSGLPSDRFFAERPEGSVSTLKIQRTQQEDSAVYLCASSNLAGGGTDTQYFGPGTRLTVL.

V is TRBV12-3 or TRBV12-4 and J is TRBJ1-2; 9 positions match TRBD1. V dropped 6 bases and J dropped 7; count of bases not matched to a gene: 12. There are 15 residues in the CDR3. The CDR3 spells CASRRPGTGSGGYTF. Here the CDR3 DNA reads TGTGCCAGCAGACGTCCCGGGACAGGGTCGGGTGGCTACACCTTC.

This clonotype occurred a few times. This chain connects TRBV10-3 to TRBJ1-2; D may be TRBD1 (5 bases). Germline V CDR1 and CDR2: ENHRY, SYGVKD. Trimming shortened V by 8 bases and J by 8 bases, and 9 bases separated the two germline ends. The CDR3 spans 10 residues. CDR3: CAIGQGGYTF. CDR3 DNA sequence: TGTGCCATCGGGCAGGGCGGCTACACCTTC.

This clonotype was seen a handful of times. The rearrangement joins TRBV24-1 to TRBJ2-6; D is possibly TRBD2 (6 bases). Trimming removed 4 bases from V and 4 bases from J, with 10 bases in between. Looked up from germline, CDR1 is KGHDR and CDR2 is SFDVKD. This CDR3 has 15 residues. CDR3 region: CATSDSRDGANVLTF. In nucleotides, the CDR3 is TGTGCCACCAGTGACTCGCGGGACGGGGCCAACGTCCTGACTTTC.

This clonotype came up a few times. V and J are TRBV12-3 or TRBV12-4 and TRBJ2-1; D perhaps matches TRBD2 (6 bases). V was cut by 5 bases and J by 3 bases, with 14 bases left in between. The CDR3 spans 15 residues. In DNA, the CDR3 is TGTGCCAGCAGTCCCTTGGCGGGAAACTACAATGAGCAGTTCTTC. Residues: CASSPLAGNYNEQFF.

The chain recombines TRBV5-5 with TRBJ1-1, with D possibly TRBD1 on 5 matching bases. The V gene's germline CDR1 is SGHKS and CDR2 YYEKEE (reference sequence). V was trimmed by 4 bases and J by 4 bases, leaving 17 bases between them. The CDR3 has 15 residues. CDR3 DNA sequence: TGTGCCAGCAGCAGGGACCCCAAAGGCGGCACTGAAGCTTTCTTT. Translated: CASSRDPKGGTEAFF.

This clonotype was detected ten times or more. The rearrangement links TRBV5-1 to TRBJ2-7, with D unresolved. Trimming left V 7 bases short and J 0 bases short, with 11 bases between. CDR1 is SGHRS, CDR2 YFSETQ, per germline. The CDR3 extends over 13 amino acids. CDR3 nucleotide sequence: TGCGCCAGCCGGCGGCCTAGCTCCTACGAGCAGTACTTC. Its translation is CASRRPSSYEQYF.

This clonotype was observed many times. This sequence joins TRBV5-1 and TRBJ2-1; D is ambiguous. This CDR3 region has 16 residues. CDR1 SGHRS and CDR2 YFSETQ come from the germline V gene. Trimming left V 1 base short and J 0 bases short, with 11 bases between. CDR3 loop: CASSLRMADSYNEQFF. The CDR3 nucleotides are TGCGCCAGCAGCTTGAGAATGGCGGACTCCTACAATGAGCAGTTCTTC.

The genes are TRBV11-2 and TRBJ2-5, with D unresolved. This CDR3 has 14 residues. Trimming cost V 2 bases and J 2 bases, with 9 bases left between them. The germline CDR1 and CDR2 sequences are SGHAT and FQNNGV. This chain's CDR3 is CASSLSFLQETQYF. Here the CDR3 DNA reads TGTGCCAGCAGCTTATCTTTCCTGCAAGAGACCCAGTACTTC.

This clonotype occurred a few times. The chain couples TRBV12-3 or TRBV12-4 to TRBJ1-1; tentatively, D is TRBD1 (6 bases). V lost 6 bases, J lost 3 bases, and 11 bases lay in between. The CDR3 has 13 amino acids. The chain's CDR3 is CASSRQVHTEAFF. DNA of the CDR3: TGTGCCAGCAGCCGACAGGTTCACACTGAAGCTTTCTTT.

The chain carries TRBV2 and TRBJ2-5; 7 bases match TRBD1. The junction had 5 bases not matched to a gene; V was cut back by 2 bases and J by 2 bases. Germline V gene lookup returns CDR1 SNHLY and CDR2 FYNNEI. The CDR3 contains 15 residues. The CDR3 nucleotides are TGTGCCAGCAGTGAAATGGGGACAGTTCAAGAGACCCAGTACTTC. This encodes CASSEMGTVQETQYF.

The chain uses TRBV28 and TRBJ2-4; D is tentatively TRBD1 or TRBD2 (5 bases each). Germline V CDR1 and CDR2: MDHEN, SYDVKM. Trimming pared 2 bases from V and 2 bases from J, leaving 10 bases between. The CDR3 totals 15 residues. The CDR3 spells CASSLIGGSKNIQYF. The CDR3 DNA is TGTGCCAGCAGTTTAATTGGGGGATCCAAAAACATTCAGTACTTC.

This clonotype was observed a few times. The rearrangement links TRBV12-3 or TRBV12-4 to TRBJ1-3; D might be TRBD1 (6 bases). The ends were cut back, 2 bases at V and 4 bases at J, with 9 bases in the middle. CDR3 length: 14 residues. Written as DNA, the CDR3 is TGTGCCAGCAGTTTATGGGGGGCCGGAAACACCATATATTTT. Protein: CASSLWGAGNTIYF.

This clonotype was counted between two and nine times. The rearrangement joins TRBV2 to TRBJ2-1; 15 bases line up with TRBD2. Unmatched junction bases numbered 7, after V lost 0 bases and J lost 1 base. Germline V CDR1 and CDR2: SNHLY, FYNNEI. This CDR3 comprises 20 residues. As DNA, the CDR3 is TGTGCCAGCAGTGAAGCCCCGGGACTAGCGGGAGGCAGGTCCTACAATGAGCAGTTCTTC. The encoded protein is CASSEAPGLAGGRSYNEQFF.

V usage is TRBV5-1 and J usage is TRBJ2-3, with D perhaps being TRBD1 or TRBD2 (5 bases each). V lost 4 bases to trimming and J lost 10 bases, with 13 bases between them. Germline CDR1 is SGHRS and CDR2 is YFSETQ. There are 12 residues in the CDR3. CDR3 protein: CASSPEGRAQYF. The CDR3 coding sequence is TGCGCCAGCAGCCCCGAGGGACGGGCGCAGTATTTT.

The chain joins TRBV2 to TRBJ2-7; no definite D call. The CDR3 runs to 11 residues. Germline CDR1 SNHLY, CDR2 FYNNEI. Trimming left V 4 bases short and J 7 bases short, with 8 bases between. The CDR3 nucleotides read TGTGCCAGCAGTGCCCAAAGTGAGCAGTACTTC. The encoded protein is CASSAQSEQYF.

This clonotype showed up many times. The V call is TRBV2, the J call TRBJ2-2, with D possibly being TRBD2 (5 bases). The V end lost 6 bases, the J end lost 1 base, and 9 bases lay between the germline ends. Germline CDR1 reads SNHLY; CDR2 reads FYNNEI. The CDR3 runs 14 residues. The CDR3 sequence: CASRLGQNTGELFF. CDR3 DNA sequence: TGTGCCAGCAGACTAGGGCAGAACACCGGGGAGCTGTTTTTT.

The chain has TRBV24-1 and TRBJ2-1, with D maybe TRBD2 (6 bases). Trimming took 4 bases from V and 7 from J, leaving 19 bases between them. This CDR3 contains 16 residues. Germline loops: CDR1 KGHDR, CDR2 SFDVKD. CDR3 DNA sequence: TGTGCCACCAGTGACGGAGGGAGTACCCGCTTTAATGAGCAGTTCTTC. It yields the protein CATSDGGSTRFNEQFF.

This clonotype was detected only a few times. The CDR3 DNA reads TGTGCCAGCAGCCCCCGGACTAGCGGGAGGACCGAGCAGTACTTC. As protein: CASSPRTSGRTEQYF. The chain has TRBV7-2 and TRBJ2-7; 14 bases are a match to TRBD2. Germline-derived CDR1 and CDR2 are SGHTA and FQGNSA. V trimming: 5 bases; J trimming: 6 bases; junction bases outside the gene matches: 6. This CDR3 is built from 15 residues.

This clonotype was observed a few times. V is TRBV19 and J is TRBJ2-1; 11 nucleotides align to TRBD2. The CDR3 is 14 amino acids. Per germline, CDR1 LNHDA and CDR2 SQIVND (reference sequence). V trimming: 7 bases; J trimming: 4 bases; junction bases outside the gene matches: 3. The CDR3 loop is CASISSGGYNEQFF. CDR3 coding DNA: TGTGCCAGTATTTCTAGCGGGGGGTACAATGAGCAGTTCTTC.